This T cell receptor beta chain originates from a study of cytomegalovirus exposure and HLA in healthy donors. Study background: Among the 300 to 400 donors who were genotyped, approximately 83% fell in the genetic ancestry cluster that is associated with self-reported Caucasian donors.

The study, taken as a whole, reports: Researchers reported in a later analysis that a missense DCLRE1C variant was tied to TCR beta V- and J-gene trimming.

The PCR made use of 60 Vbeta and 13 Jbeta primers. Libraries were prepared by immunoSEQ multiplex PCR; TCRdb keeps only in-frame clonotypes and omits some of them. The sample has over 200,000 clones; about 80% are singletons. With respect to this clone: Its antigen remains unknown.

The receptor comes from a woman aged 40 to 49 in good health and CMV-seropositive. The sample consisted of PBMCs.

The CDR3 loop is CASSATGIGELFF. In DNA form, the CDR3 reads TGTGCCAGCAGCGCCACAGGGATCGGGGAGCTGTTTTTT. The J gene is TRBJ2-2, the V gene TRBV11-2, with D possibly being TRBD1 (6 bases). Germline V lookup: CDR1 SGHAT, CDR2 FQNNGV. V dropped 5 bases and J dropped 7 bases, with 11 bases sitting between them. CDR3 length: 13 residues.